This T cell receptor (beta chain) was recorded in a study of cytomegalovirus exposure and HLA in healthy donors. Findings of the study overall: Reportedly, diagnosis of cytomegalovirus status by the classifier showed high specificity and sensitivity.

A remark on this clone: The target antigen is unknown.

Germline V gene sequence: CDR1 MNHEY, CDR2 SVGAGI. Deletions cut 6 bases from V and 0 bases from J, with 15 bases between. There are 15 residues in the CDR3. The PCR made use of 60 Vbeta and 13 Jbeta primers. Using immunoSEQ multiplex PCR, the repertoire was profiled, and TCRdb retains in-frame clones only, with some absent. The sample includes some 200,000 clones, 75% to 85% of them seen just once. Sequenced sample: PBMCs. The chain couples TRBV6-5 to TRBJ2-7, with D perhaps matching TRBD1 (6 bases). The clonotype originates from a girl aged 5 to 17 in good health and CMV-seronegative. CDR3 nucleotide sequence: TGTGCCAGCAGCCAGCCGACAGGATACTCCTACGAGCAGTACTTC. Translated: CASSQPTGYSYEQYF.